This T cell receptor beta chain was recorded in a study of tumor-infiltrating lymphocytes in primary liver carcinoma. Study conclusions and caveats: The top-250-clone fraction was significantly higher in tumors than in blood (p = 0.039). Bulk unsorted samples prevented comparison of CD4+ and CD8+ repertoires.

The researchers produced TCR beta cDNA from 450 to 600 ng total RNA with a constant-region primer. Libraries covering TCR beta were generated through three nested multiplex PCR rounds (using a slightly modified ARM-PCR). TRBV1-TRBV30 forward and Cbeta reverse primers drove the first two approximately 10-cycle rounds. TCRdb reanalysed the multiplex PCR reads using MiXCR and keeps one entry per CDR3 protein. Here the sample spans 300,000 to 400,000 distinct CDR3 sequences, about 62% being singletons. This CDR3 is built from 15 residues. In germline, CDR1 is MGHDK, CDR2 SYGVNS. The authors took blood RNA from unsorted whole blood and also extracted germline DNA. For this clonotype: Antigen specificity is unknown. A junction boundary mismatches the germline segment, possibly from a read error.

The sample taken for sequencing was peripheral blood. The clonotype comes from a man aged 40-55 years with primary liver carcinoma and hepatitis B virus infection. The chain employs TRBV25-1 and TRBJ2-1; tentatively, D is TRBD1 (6 bases). This CDR3 is CASSESGTLYNEQFF. The CDR3 nucleotides read TGTGCTAGCAGTGAATCGGGGACACTTTACAATGAGCAGTTCTTC.